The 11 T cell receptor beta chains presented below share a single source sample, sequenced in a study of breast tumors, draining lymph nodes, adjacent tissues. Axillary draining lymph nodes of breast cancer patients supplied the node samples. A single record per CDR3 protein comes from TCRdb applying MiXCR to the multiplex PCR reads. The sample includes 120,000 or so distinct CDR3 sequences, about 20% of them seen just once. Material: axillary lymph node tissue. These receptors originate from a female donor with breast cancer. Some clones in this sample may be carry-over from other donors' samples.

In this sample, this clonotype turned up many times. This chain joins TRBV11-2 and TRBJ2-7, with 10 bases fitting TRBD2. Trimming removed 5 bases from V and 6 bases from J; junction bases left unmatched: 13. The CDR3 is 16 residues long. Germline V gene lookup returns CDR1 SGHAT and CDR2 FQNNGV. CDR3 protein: CASSISSGGLLGEQYF. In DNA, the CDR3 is TGTGCCAGCAGCATCTCTAGCGGGGGCCTCCTGGGCGAGCAGTACTTC.

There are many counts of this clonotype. The CDR3 spells CASSLDRAGQTQYF. CDR3 nucleotide sequence: TGTGCCAGCAGTTTGGACAGGGCGGGTCAGACCCAGTACTTC. This chain uses TRBV6-6 with TRBJ2-5; 8 nucleotides line up with TRBD1. The CDR3 length is 14 residues. The germline CDR1 and CDR2 sequences are MNHNY and SVGAGI (reference sequence). After removal of 4 bases from V and 6 bases from J, the junction contained 7 bases not matched to a gene.

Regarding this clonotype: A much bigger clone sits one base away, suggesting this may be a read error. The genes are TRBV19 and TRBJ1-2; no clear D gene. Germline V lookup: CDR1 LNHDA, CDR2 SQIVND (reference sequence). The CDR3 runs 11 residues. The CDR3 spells CASSNPLGYAF. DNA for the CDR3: TGTGCCAGTAGTAACCCCCTTGGCTACGCCTTC. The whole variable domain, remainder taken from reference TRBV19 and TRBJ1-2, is DGGITQSPKYLFRKEGQNVTLSCEQNLNHDAMYWYRQDPGQGLRLIYYSQIVNDFQKGDIAEGYSVSREKKESFPLTVTSAQKNPTAFYLCASSNPLGYAFGSGTRLTVV.

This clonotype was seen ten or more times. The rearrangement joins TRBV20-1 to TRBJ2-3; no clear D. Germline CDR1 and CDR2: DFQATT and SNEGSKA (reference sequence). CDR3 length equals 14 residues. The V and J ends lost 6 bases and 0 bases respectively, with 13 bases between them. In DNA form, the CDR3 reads TGCAGTGCCGTAGGACCCTCTAGCACAGATACGCAGTATTTT. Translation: CSAVGPSSTDTQYF.

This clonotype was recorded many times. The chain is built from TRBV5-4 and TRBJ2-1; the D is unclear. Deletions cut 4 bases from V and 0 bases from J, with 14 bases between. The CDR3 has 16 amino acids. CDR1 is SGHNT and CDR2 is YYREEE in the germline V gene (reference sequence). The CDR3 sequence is CASSLGGASSYNEQFF. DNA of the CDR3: TGTGCCAGCAGCCTTGGTGGAGCCAGCTCCTACAATGAGCAGTTCTTC.

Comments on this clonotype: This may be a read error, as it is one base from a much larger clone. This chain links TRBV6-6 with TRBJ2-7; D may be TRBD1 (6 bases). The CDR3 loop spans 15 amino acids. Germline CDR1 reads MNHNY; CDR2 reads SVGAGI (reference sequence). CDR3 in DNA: TGTGCCAGCAGTCTACAGGGTAGGGTCTCCTCCGAGCAGTACTTC. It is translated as CASSLQGRVSSEQYF.

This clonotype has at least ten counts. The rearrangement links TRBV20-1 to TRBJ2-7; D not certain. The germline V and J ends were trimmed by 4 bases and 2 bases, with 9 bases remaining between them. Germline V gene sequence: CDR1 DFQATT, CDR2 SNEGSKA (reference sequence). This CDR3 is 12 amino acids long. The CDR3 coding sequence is TGCAGTGCTATACAACAGACCTACGAGCAGTACTTC. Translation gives CSAIQQTYEQYF.

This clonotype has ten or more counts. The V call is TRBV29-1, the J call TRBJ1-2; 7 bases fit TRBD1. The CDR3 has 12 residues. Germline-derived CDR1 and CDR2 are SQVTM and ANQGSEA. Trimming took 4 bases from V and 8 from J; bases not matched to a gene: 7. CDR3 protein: CSVVRGRAGYTF. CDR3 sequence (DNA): TGCAGCGTTGTAAGGGGGCGAGCGGGCTACACCTTC.

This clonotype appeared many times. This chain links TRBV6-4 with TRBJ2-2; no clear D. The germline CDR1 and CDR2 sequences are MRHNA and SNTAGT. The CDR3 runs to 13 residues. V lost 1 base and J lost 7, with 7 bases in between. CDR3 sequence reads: CASSDLELGELFF. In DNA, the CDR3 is TGTGCCAGCAGTGACTTAGAACTCGGGGAGCTGTTTTTT.

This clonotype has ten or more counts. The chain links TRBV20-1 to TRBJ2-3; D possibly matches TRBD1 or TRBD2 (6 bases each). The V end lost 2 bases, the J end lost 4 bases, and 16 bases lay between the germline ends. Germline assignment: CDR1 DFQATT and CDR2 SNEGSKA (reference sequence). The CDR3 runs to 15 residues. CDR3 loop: CSARPPGAGSDTQYF. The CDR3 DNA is TGCAGTGCTAGACCCCCAGGGGCGGGATCAGATACGCAGTATTTT.

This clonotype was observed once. This CDR3 reads CATSDSDGDAQYF. The CDR3 nucleotides read TGTGCCACCAGTGACTCGGACGGGGACGCCCAGTACTTC. The chain is built from TRBV24-1 and TRBJ2-5; either TRBD1 or TRBD2 may fit D (5 bases each). Germline V gene lookup returns CDR1 KGHDR and CDR2 SFDVKD. V gave up 4 bases and J gave up 9 bases, with 14 bases separating them. The CDR3 length is 13 residues.